This T cell receptor beta chain originates from a study of blood T cell repertoires in COVID-19. Study information: Researchers got acute and convalescent COVID-19 samples from the United States, Italy and Spain.

Looked up from germline, CDR1 is MDHEN and CDR2 is SYDVKM. The CDR3 runs 15 residues. V dropped 5 bases and J dropped 6; count of bases not matched to a gene: 9. Participants, about 18 to 100 years old, spanned about 26 US areas. Clinical history as reported by participants underpinned cohort assignment. A case of COVID-19 had been met by exposed participants within 2 weeks before study entry. The table came from immunoSEQ multiplex PCR; TCRdb's copy has only in-frame clones and leaves some out. The repertoire holds under 250,000 clones, with around four fifths as singletons. The sequenced sample consisted of PBMCs or T cells enriched from blood (not recorded which). This sequence was found in a woman aged 40-49 years who had been exposed to COVID-19. This sequence joins TRBV28 and TRBJ2-3, with 9 bases fitting TRBD1. The CDR3 nucleotides read TGTGCCAGCAGTCCCCCGGGACAGGGTCACGATACGCAGTATTTT. Its translation is CASSPPGQGHDTQYF.